This entry concerns a single T cell receptor (beta chain). Its antigen is as yet unknown. The data stem from a study of cytomegalovirus exposure and HLA in healthy donors. Findings and caveats of the study: V segments that were indistinguishable, TRBV6-2 and TRBV6-3 among them, were omitted from analysis.

Germline V lookup: CDR1 MGHRA, CDR2 YSYEKL. V lost 4 bases, J lost 7 bases, and 4 bases stayed unmatched. The CDR3 has 14 amino acids. With 60 Vbeta and 13 Jbeta primers, the PCR was carried out. The method was immunoSEQ multiplex PCR; TCRdb's version includes in-frame clones alone and lacks a portion of them. The sample lists roughly 70,000 clones; 75% were seen once. The chain combines TRBV4-1 with TRBJ1-4; the match to TRBD1 covers 9 bases. Sequencing was carried out using PBMCs. This receptor was taken from a man aged 70-80 years in good health and CMV-seronegative. CDR3 coding DNA: TGCGCCAGCAGCCTGGGACAGGGTGCTGAAAAACTGTTTTTT. The encoded protein is CASSLGQGAEKLFF.